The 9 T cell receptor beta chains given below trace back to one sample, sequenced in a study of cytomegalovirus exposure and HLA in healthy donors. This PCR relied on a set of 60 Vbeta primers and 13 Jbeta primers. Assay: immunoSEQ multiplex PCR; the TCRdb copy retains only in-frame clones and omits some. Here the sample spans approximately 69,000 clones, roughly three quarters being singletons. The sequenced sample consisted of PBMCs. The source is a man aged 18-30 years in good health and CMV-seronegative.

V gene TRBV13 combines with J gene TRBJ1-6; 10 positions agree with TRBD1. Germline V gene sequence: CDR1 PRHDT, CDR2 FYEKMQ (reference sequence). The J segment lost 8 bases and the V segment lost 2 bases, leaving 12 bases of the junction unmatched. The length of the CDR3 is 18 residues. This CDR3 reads CASSLSLGGGQGYSPLHF. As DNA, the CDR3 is TGTGCCAGCAGCTTAAGTCTCGGGGGGGGACAGGGGTATTCACCCCTCCACTTT.

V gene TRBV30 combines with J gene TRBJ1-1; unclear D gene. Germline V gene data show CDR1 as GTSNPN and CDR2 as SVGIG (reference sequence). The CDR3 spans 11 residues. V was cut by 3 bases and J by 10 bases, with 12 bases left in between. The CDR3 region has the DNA TGTGCCTGGAGGGACTCTCGGGTAGCTTTCTTT. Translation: CAWRDSRVAFF. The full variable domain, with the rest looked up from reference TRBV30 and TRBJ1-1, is SQTIHQWPATLVQPVGSPLSLECTVEGTSNPNLYWYRQAAGRGLQLLFYSVGIGQISSEVPQNLSASRPQDRQFILSSKKLLLSDSGFYLCAWRDSRVAFFGQGTRLTVV.

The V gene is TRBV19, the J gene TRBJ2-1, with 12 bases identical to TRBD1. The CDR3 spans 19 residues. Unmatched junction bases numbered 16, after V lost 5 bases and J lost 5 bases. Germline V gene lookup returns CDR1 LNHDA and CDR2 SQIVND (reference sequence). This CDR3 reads CASSPLPGQGALVDNEQFF. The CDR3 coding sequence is TGTGCCAGTAGTCCCCTTCCGGGACAGGGGGCCTTAGTTGACAATGAGCAGTTCTTC.

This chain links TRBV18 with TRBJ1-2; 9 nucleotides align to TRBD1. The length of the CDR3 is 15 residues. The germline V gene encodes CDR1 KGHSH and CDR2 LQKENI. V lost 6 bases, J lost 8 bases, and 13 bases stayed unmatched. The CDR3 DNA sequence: TGTGCCAGCTCGCAGGCGGGACAGGGAGAGAGGGGCTACACCTTC. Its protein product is CASSQAGQGERGYTF.

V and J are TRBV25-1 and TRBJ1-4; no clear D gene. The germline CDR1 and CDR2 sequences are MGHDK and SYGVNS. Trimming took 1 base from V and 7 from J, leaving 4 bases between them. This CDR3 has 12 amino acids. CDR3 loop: CASSEWSEKLFF. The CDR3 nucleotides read TGTGCCAGCAGTGAATGGAGTGAAAAACTGTTTTTT.

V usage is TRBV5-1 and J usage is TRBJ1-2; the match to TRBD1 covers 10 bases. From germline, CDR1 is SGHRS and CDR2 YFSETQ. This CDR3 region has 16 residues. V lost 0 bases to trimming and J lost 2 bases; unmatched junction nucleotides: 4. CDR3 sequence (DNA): TGCGCCAGCAGCTTGGCGGGACAGGGGATGAACTATGGCTACACCTTC. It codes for CASSLAGQGMNYGYTF. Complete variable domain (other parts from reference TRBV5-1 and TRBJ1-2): KAGVTQTPRYLIKTRGQQVTLSCSPISGHRSVSWYQQTPGQGLQFLFEYFSETQRNKGNFPGRFSGRQFSNSRSEMNVSTLELGDSALYLCASSLAGQGMNYGYTFGSGTRLTVV.

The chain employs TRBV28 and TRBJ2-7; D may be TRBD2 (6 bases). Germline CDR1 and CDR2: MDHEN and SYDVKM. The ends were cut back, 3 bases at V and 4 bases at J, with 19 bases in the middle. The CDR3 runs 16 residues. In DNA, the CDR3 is TGTGCCAGCAGTTTTTATCGGTTGGGGGGTCCTTACGAGCAGTACTTC. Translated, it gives CASSFYRLGGPYEQYF.

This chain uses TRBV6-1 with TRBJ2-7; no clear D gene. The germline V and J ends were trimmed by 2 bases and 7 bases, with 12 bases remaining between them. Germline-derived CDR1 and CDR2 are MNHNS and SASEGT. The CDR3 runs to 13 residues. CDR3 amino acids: CASSENPLTEQYV. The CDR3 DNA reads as TGTGCCAGCAGTGAAAACCCCCTGACGGAGCAGTACGTC.

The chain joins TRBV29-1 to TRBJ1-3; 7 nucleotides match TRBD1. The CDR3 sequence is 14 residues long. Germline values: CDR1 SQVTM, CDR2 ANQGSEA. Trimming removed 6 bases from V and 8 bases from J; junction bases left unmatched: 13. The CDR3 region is CSVTGTPTGDTIYF. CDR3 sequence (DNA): TGCAGCGTAACCGGGACCCCAACAGGGGACACCATATATTTT.